This TCR beta chain was identified during a study of healthy donors' naive CD4 and CD8 T cells. Study outcomes and limitations: Chains were not paired, since alpha and beta were sequenced in bulk. Reportedly, most V and J gene segments showed naive CD4+ versus CD8+ bias.

TCR libraries were built from about 500 ng of total RNA by linear amplification. TCRdb reprocessed the reads with MiXCR, giving one entry per CDR3 protein. The sample yields 180,000 or so distinct CDR3 sequences, about four fifths seen once. Germline lookup yields CDR1 MNHEY and CDR2 SMNVEV (reference sequence). This CDR3 region has 12 residues. In regard to this clonotype: Antigen: not known. Relative to the germline gene, one junction end is altered; a read error may explain this.

The rearrangement links TRBV27 to TRBJ2-1; the D is unclear. This clonotype was obtained from a pool of human donors in good health; the sample pools cells from several healthy donors. Sequencing was done on a sample of naive CD4+ and CD8+ T cells sorted from blood, pooled from several donors. CDR3 sequence: CASSFMRNEQFF. CDR3 coding DNA: TGTGCCAGTAGTTTTATGCGCAATGAGCAGTTCTTC.